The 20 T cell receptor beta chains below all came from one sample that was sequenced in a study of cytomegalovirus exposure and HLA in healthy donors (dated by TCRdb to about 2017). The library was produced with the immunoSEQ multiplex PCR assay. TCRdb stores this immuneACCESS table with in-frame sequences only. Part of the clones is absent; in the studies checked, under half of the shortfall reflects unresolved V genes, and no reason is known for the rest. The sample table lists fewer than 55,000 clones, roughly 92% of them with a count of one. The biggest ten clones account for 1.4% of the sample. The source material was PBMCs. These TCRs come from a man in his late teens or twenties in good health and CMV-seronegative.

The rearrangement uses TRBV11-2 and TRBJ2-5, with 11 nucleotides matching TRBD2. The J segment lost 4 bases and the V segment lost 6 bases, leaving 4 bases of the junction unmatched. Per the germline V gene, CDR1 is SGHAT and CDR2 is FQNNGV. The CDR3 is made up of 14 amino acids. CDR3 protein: CASRPTSGRETQYF. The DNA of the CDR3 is TGTGCCAGCAGGCCAACTAGCGGGAGAGAGACCCAGTACTTC.

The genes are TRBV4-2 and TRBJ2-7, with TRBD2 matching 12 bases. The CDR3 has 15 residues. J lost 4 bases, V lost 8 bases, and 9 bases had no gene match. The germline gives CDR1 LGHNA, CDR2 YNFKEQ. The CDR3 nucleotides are TGTGCCAGCTCCGAGGGGACTAGCGGGCAATACGAGCAGTACTTC. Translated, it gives CASSEGTSGQYEQYF.

CDR3 sequence: CASSEGTGYEQYF. The CDR3 nucleotides are TGTGCCAGCAGCGAGGGGACAGGCTACGAGCAGTACTTC. The chain couples TRBV9 to TRBJ2-7; 8 bases align to TRBD1. V trimming: 3 bases; J trimming: 3 bases; junction bases outside the gene matches: 2. Germline loops: CDR1 SGDLS, CDR2 YYNGEE. The CDR3 spans 13 residues.

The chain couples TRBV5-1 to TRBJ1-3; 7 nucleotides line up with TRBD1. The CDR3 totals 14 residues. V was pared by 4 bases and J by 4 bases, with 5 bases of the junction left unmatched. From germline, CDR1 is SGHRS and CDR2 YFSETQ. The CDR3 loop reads CASSATGQGNTIYF. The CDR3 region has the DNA TGCGCCAGCAGCGCGACAGGGCAAGGAAACACCATATATTTT.

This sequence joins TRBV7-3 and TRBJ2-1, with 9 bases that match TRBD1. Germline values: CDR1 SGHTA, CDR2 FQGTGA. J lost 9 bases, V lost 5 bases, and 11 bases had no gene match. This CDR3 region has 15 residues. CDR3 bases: TGTGCCAGCAGCCCTCGGACAGGGGTCACGGGTGAGCAGTTCTTC. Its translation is CASSPRTGVTGEQFF.

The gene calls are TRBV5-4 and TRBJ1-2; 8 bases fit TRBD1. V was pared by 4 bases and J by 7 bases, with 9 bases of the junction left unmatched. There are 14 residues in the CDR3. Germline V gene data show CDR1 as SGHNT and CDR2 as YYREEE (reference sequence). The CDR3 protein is CASSARQGNAGYTF. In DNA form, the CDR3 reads TGTGCCAGCAGCGCGCGACAGGGGAATGCTGGCTACACCTTC.

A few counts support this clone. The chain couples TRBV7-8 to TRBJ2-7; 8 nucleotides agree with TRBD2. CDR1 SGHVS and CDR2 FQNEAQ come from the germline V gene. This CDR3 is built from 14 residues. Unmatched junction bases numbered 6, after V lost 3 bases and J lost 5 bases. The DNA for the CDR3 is TGTGCCAGCAGCTTCCTAATGACTAGCGACGAGCAGTACTTC. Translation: CASSFLMTSDEQYF.

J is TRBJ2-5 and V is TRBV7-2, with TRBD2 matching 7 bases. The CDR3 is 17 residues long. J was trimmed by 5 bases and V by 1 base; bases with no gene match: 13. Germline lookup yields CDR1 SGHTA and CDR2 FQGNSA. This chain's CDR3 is CASSLDIRAGVRETQYF. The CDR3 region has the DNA TGTGCCAGCAGCTTAGACATTCGCGCGGGAGTTCGGGAGACCCAGTACTTC.

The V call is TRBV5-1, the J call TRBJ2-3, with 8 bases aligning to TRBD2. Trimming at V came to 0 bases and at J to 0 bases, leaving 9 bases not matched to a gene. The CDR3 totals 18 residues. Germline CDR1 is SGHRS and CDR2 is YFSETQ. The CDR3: CASSLVLAGLTSTDTQYF. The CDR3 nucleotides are TGCGCCAGCAGCTTGGTATTAGCGGGGCTAACTAGCACAGATACGCAGTATTTT.

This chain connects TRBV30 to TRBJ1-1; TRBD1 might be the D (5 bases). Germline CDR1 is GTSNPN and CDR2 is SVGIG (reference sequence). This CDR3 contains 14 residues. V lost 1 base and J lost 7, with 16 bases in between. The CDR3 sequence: CAWSDPTGGNEAFF. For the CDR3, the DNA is TGTGCCTGGAGTGACCCCACCGGGGGAAATGAAGCTTTCTTT.

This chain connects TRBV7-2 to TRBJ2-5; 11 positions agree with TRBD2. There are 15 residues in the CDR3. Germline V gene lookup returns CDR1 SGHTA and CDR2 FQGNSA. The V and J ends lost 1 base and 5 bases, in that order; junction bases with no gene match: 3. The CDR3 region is CASSLVASGGETQYF. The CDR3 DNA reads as TGTGCCAGCAGCTTAGTGGCTAGCGGGGGGGAGACCCAGTACTTC.

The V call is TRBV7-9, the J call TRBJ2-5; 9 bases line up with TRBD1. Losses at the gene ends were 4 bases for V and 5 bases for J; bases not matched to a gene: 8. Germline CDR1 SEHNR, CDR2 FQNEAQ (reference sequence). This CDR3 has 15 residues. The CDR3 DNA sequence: TGTGCCAGCAGCTCGACAGGGGGGTCCCGGGAGACCCAGTACTTC. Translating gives CASSSTGGSRETQYF.

As DNA, the CDR3 is TGTGCCGGCGGGGGACAAGGAAACACCATATATTTT. Its protein product is CAGGGQGNTIYF. The chain links TRBV11-2 to TRBJ1-3; maybe TRBD1 (6 bases). The CDR3 totals 12 residues. From germline, CDR1 is SGHAT and CDR2 FQNNGV. Trimming removed 11 bases from V and 4 bases from J, with 12 bases in between.

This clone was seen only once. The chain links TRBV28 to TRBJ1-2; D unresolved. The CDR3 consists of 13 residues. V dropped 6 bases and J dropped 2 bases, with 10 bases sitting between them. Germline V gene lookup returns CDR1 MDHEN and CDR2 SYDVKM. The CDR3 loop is CASRETENYGYTF. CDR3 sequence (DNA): TGTGCCAGCAGAGAGACGGAGAACTATGGCTACACCTTC.

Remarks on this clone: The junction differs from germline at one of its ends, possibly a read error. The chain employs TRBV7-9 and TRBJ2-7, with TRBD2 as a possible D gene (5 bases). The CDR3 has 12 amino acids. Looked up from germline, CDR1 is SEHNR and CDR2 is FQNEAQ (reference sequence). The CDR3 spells CASSLAENEQYF. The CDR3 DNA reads TGTGCCAGCAGCCTAGCAGAGAACGAGCAGTACTTC.

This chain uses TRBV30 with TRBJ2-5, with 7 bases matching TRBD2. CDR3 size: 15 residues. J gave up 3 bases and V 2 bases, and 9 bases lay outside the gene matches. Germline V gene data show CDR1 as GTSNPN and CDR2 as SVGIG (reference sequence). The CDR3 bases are TGTGCCTGGAGTACCTCGGGACTACTCAAAGAGACCCAGTACTTC. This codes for CAWSTSGLLKETQYF.

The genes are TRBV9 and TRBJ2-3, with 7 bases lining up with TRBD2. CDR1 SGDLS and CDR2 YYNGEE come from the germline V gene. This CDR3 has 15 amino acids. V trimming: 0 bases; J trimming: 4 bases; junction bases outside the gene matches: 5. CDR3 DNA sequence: TGTGCCAGCAGCGTAGTTGCGGGAGCCTCAGATACGCAGTATTTT. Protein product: CASSVVAGASDTQYF.

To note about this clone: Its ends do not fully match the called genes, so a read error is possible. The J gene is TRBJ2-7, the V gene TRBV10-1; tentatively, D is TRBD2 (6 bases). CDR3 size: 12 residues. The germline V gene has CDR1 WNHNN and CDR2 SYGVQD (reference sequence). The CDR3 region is CASSEVHPAGPF. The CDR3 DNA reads TGCGCCAGCAGTGAGGTTCACCCAGCGGGCCCCTTC.

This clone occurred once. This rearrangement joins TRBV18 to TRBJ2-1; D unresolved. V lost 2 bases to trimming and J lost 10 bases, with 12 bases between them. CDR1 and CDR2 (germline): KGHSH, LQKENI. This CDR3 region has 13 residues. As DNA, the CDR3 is TGTGCCAGCTCACCAGGTCAATCCAGGGAGCAGTTCTTC. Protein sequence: CASSPGQSREQFF.

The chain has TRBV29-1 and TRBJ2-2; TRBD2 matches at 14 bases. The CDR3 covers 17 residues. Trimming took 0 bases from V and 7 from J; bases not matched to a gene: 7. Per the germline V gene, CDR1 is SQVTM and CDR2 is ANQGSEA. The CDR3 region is CSVEEQTSGRVNGELFF. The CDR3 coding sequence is TGCAGCGTTGAAGAGCAGACTAGCGGGAGGGTTAACGGGGAGCTGTTTTTT.